The source of this T cell receptor (beta chain) is a study of beta chain features in type 1 diabetes. General study results and limits: Insertion counts at VDJ junctions were lower in type 1 diabetes patients, who also showed more deletions there.

Reverse transcription of all isolated RNA meant that expressed TCRB transcripts were sequenced. Clones were read by immunoSEQ multiplex PCR, and TCRdb kept only the in-frame ones, dropping some. Altogether roughly 240,000 clones are present, 68% being singletons, with the ten largest covering approximately 0.053%. As concerns this clone: Its antigen remains unidentified.

CD45RO/CCR7/CD25/CD127/CD95/CD27 sorting isolated CD4+ naive, central memory, regulatory and stem cell-like memory cells. This CDR3 comprises 14 residues. Germline CDR1 reads SGHRS; CDR2 reads YFSETQ. With 3 bases removed from V and 1 base from J, the gap between germline ends came to 10 bases. The source is a man aged 25 to 45 in good health. This rearrangement joins TRBV5-1 to TRBJ1-2; unclear D gene. Sequencing used naive CD4+ T cells from blood. The CDR3 DNA reads TGCGCCAGCAGCTGGACTACAGATAACTATGGCTACACCTTC. This gives the protein CASSWTTDNYGYTF.